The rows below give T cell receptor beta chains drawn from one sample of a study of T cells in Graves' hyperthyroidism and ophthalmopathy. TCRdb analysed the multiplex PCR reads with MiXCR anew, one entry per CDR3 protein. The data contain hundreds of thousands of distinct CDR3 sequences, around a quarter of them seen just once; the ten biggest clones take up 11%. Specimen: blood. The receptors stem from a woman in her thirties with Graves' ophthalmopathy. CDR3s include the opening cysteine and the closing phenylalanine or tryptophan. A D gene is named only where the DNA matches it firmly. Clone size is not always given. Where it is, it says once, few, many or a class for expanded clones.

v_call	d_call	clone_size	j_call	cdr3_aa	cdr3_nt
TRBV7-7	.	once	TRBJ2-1	CASSLEVGNEQFF	TGTGCTAGCAGCTTAGAGGTAGGGAATGAGCAGTTCTTC
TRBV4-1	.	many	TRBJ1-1	CASSQDPGNTEAFF	TGCGCCAGCAGCCAAGATCCGGGGAACACTGAAGCTTTCTTT
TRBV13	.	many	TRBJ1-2	CASSLGTELRTF	TGTGCCAGCAGCTTGGGCACGGAGTTGAGAACCTTC
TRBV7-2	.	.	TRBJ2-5	CASSFPGALGETQYF	TGTGCCAGCAGCTTTCCGGGAGCTTTGGGAGAGACCCAGTACTTC
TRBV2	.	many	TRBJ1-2	CASREDTGGYGYTF	TGTGCCAGCCGCGAGGACACGGGGGGTTATGGCTACACCTTC
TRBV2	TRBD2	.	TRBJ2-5	CASSAGTSVQETQYF	TGTGCCAGCAGTGCGGGGACTAGCGTACAAGAGACCCAGTACTTC
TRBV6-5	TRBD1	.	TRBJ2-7	CASSYSGGQGYEQYF	TGTGCCAGCAGTTACTCAGGGGGACAGGGCTACGAGCAGTACTTC
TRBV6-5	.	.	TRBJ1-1	CASSYTRATEAFF	TGTGCCAGCAGTTACACCCGGGCCACTGAAGCTTTCTTT
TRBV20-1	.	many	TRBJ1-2	CSAREDNYNGYTF	TGCAGTGCTAGGGAGGACAACTACAATGGCTACACCTTC
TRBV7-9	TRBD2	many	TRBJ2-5	CATRGAGGSWETQYF	TGTGCCACCCGAGGCGCGGGGGGGTCGTGGGAGACCCAGTACTTC
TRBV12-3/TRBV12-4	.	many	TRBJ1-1	CASSLGQGFGEAFF	TGTGCCAGCAGTTTAGGTCAGGGGTTCGGGGAAGCTTTCTTT
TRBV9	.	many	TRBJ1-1	CASSVVGVNTEAFF	TGTGCCAGCAGCGTAGTAGGGGTTAACACTGAAGCTTTCTTT
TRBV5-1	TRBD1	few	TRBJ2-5	CASSLDREEETQYF	TGCGCCAGCAGCCTTGACAGGGAAGAAGAGACCCAGTACTTC
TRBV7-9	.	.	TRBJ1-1	CASSLRQFAEAFF	TGTGCCAGCAGCTTAAGACAGTTTGCTGAAGCTTTCTTT
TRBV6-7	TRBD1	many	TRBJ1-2	CASSYRCPGQDSFDGYTF	TGTGCCAGCAGTTACCGATGCCCCGGACAGGATTCGTTCGATGGCTACACCTTC
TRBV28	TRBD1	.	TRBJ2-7	CASTSGQGASYEQYF	TGTGCCAGCACCTCAGGTCAGGGGGCGTCCTACGAGCAGTACTTC
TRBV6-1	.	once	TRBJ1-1	CASTAGSSTEAFF	TGTGCCAGCACCGCTGGCTCGAGCACTGAAGCTTTCTTT
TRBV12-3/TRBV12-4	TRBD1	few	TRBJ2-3	CATGGPSATQYF	TGTGCCACAGGGGGTCCCTCGGCTACGCAGTATTTT
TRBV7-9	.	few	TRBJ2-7	CASSLVPEYEQYF	TGTGCCAGCAGCTTAGTTCCGGAGTACGAGCAGTACTTC
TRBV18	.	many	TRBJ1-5	CASSPPGGHQPQHF	TGTGCCAGCTCACCACCGGGGGGACATCAGCCCCAGCATTTT
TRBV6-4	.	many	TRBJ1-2	CATSGYTF	TGTGCCACCTCTGGCTACACCTTC
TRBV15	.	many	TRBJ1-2	CATSREAGPGYTF	TGTGCCACCAGCAGAGAGGCAGGGCCTGGCTACACCTTC
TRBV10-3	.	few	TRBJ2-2	CAINNEWGPGELFF	TGTGCCATCAACAACGAGTGGGGTCCCGGGGAGCTGTTTTTT
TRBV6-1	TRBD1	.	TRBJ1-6	CASSEDRGGPPLHF	TGTGCCAGCAGTGAGGACAGGGGAGGGCCACCCCTCCACTTT
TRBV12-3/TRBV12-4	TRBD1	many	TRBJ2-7	CASSYTGDEQYF	TGTGCCAGCAGTTACACAGGGGATGAGCAGTACTTC
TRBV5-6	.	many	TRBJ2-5	CASSFSAGLRETQYF	TGTGCCAGCAGCTTCTCCGCAGGGCTTAGGGAGACCCAGTACTTC
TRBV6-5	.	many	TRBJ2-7	CASSYSSTVLSYEQYF	TGTGCCAGCAGTTACTCATCGACGGTTCTGTCCTACGAGCAGTACTTC
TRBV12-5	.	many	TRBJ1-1	CASGLGHNTEAFF	TGTGCTAGTGGTTTGGGACATAACACTGAAGCTTTCTTT
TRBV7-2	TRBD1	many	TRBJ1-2	CASSLAGQGYTF	TGTGCCAGCAGCTTAGCGGGACAGGGCTACACCTTC
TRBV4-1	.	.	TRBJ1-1	CASSHPAWGGTEAFF	TGCGCCAGCAGCCACCCTGCCTGGGGAGGCACTGAAGCTTTCTTT
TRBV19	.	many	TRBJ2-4	CASSIDLRGAKNIQYF	TGTGCCAGTAGTATAGATCTCCGGGGAGCCAAAAACATTCAGTACTTC
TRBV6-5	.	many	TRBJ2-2	CASSLAQAAAGELFF	TGTGCCAGCAGTTTGGCGCAGGCGGCGGCCGGGGAGCTGTTTTTT
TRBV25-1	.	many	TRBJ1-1	CASSGTVAGAEAFF	TGTGCCAGCAGTGGGACAGTTGCCGGGGCTGAAGCTTTCTTT
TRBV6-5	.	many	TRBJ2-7	CASSYTGRKDEQYF	TGTGCCAGCAGTTACACGGGCCGAAAGGACGAGCAGTACTTC
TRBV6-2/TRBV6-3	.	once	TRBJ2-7	CASSSGGNREQYF	TGTGCCAGCAGCTCAGGAGGGAACCGAGAGCAGTACTTC
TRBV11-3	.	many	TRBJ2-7	CASSLGWVWTEAYEQYF	TGTGCCAGCAGCTTAGGTTGGGTGTGGACCGAAGCCTACGAGCAGTACTTC
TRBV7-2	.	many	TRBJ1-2	CASRTGALGYGYTF	TGTGCCAGCAGGACCGGGGCGCTCGGGTATGGCTACACCTTC
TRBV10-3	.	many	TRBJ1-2	CAISERYNGYTF	TGTGCCATCAGTGAGCGTTATAACGGCTACACCTTC
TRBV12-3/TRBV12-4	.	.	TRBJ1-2	CASSLGGVRLGYTF	TGTGCCAGCAGTTTAGGAGGGGTACGGTTAGGCTACACCTTC
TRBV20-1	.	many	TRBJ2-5	CSATTRPYQETQYF	TGCAGTGCTACTACTCGGCCCTACCAAGAGACCCAGTACTTC
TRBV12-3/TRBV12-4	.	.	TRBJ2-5	CASSPRDSAKETQYF	TGTGCCAGCAGTCCGCGGGACTCCGCTAAGGAGACCCAGTACTTC
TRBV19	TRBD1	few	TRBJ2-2	CASWTGFNTGELFF	TGTGCCAGCTGGACAGGGTTTAACACCGGGGAGCTGTTTTTT
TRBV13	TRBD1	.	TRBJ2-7	CASSSRRGGFYEQYF	TGTGCCAGCAGCTCCCGGAGAGGGGGCTTCTACGAGCAGTACTTC